This T cell receptor (beta chain) appears in the sequencing data of a study of control samples from healthy donors and cancer patients (dated by TCRdb to 2020 to 2021). CDR1 is given as SGHRS and CDR2 as YFSETQ, both from the germline V gene. The junction shows trimming of 5 bases on V and 2 bases on J, plus 17 bases between the germline ends. Measured from the cysteine to the phenylalanine, the CDR3 is 16 residues long. Solely the CDR3 DNA is kept, with 48 bases framed from the first base. Receptor amplification or capture employed the immunoSEQ multiplex PCR assay. The immuneACCESS repertoire file appears here via TCRdb, limited to in-frame rearrangements. These files lack a portion of the clones; in checked studies, under half of the deficit traces to unresolved V genes, and the cause of the others is not known. Within this sample are approximately 150,000 clones, with roughly 91% of them counted one time only. More than 6.5% of the sample is held by the ten biggest clonotypes.

Comments on this clone: The antigen this receptor binds is unknown. The sample holds no much larger clone one base away, and base qualities are not on file.

Sequencing used PBMCs. The V and J genes are TRBV5-1 and TRBJ2-1; TRBD1 is possibly the D segment (6 matching bases). This sequence originates from a man aged 50 to 60 with head and neck cancer. The DNA reads as follows: TGCGCCAGCAGGAGTTTCGGACAGAGACCCTACAATGAGCAGTTCTTC. This translates into CASRSFGQRPYNEQFF.